This entry lists 19 T cell receptor beta chains sequenced from one sample in a study of T cells in Graves' hyperthyroidism and ophthalmopathy. Amplification of TCR beta CDR3 regions used RNA as the template. A first-round RT-PCR of the TCR CDR3 used the HTBI primer set. MiXCR was run by TCRdb on the multiplex PCR reads, yielding one entry per CDR3 protein. The sample lists roughly 720,000 distinct CDR3 sequences; 17% were seen once. Specimen: blood. Receptors originate from a man aged 50 or older with Graves' hyperthyroidism.

This clonotype has a count of ten or more. Written as DNA, the CDR3 is TGTGCCAGCAGCTTAGAGGCGCTCACAGATACGCAGTATTTT. Its protein product is CASSLEALTDTQYF. V is TRBV7-9 and J is TRBJ2-3; D remains unclear. The CDR3 has 14 amino acids. V was pared by 1 base and J by 2 bases, with 7 bases between. Germline values: CDR1 SEHNR, CDR2 FQNEAQ (reference sequence).

This clonotype appeared many times. The J gene is TRBJ2-7, the V gene TRBV28; D gene ambiguous. There are 12 residues in the CDR3. V lost 4 bases and J 3 bases, leaving 7 bases between the germline ends. Per the germline V gene, CDR1 is MDHEN and CDR2 is SYDVKM. The CDR3 bases are TGTGCCAGCAGTTCACGGCTCTACGAGCAGTACTTC. Translation gives CASSSRLYEQYF.

The table lists this clonotype with many counts. The chain is built from TRBV10-3 and TRBJ2-2; 7 nucleotides agree with TRBD1. The CDR3 consists of 14 residues. The junction had 3 bases not matched to a gene; V was cut back by 7 bases and J by 1 base. Germline V CDR1 and CDR2: ENHRY, SYGVKD. The CDR3 DNA follows: TGTGCCATCACCGGGACAGAGAACACCGGGGAGCTGTTTTTT. The encoded protein is CAITGTENTGELFF.

This clonotype showed up just a few times. The chain has TRBV24-1 and TRBJ1-2; the match to TRBD1 covers 8 bases. This CDR3 spans 12 amino acids. The V gene's germline CDR1 is KGHDR and CDR2 SFDVKD. J lost 7 bases, V lost 4 bases, and 1 base had no gene match. The CDR3: CATSEQGAGYTF. CDR3 nucleotide sequence: TGTGCCACCAGTGAGCAGGGGGCTGGCTACACCTTC.

This clonotype was found many times. The chain carries TRBV10-3 and TRBJ1-5; perhaps TRBD1 as D (5 bases). From germline, CDR1 is ENHRY and CDR2 SYGVKD. There are 12 residues in the CDR3. V was clipped by 4 bases and J by 5 bases, with 6 bases between them. CDR3 nucleotides: TGTGCCATCAGTGGGGGGGATCAGCCCCAGCATTTT. Translation: CAISGGDQPQHF.

This clonotype was seen a few times. The chain is built from TRBV24-1 and TRBJ2-1, with 7 bases identical to TRBD2. Trimming took 5 bases from V and 4 from J; bases not matched to a gene: 7. CDR3 length: 15 residues. From germline, CDR1 is KGHDR and CDR2 SFDVKD. CDR3 DNA: TGTGCCACCAGTGGAAGCGGGAAGGAGTACAATGAGCAGTTCTTC. Residues: CATSGSGKEYNEQFF.

Ten or more counts support this clonotype. The chain recombines TRBV19 with TRBJ1-1; D not resolved. Germline CDR1 LNHDA, CDR2 SQIVND (reference sequence). CDR3 length equals 13 residues. Trimming cost V 5 bases and J 4 bases, with 11 bases left between them. In DNA form, the CDR3 reads TGTGCCAGTAGTCTAGCGTCGGTCACTGAAGCTTTCTTT. Residues: CASSLASVTEAFF.

Worth noting for this clonotype: This may come from a read error, since a much larger clone is one base off. The V gene is TRBV5-1, the J gene TRBJ1-5; 9 bases agree with TRBD1. From germline, CDR1 is SGHRS and CDR2 YFSETQ. Trimming cost V 5 bases and J 5 bases; bases outside gene matches: 8. There are 15 residues in the CDR3. This CDR3 reads CASRRWTGDDQPQHF. The CDR3 DNA reads as TGCGCCAGCAGACGCTGGACAGGGGATGATCAGCCCCAGCATTTT.

This clonotype appeared many times. The chain uses TRBV28 and TRBJ2-1; 7 bases align to TRBD2. V was pared by 4 bases and J by 4 bases, with 13 bases of the junction left unmatched. The CDR3 contains 17 residues. Germline CDR1 is MDHEN and CDR2 is SYDVKM. The CDR3: CASSSPARGGKYNEQFF. DNA of the CDR3: TGTGCCAGCAGTTCCCCCGCCCGGGGAGGGAAATACAATGAGCAGTTCTTC. Full variable domain (outside the CDR3, taken from reference TRBV28 and TRBJ2-1): DVKVTQSSRYLVKRTGEKVFLECVQDMDHENMFWYRQDPGLGLRLIYFSYDVKMKEKGDIPEGYSVSREKKERFSLILESASTNQTSMYLCASSSPARGGKYNEQFFGPGTRLTVL.

The genes are TRBV29-1 and TRBJ2-5, with 7 bases lining up with TRBD1. The CDR3 is 16 amino acids. Trimming removed 0 bases from V and 1 base from J; junction bases left unmatched: 8. Germline CDR1 SQVTM, CDR2 ANQGSEA. In DNA, the CDR3 is TGCAGCGTTGAAGAACTCACCCGGGACAGCCAAGAGACCCAGTACTTC. Amino acid sequence: CSVEELTRDSQETQYF.

This clonotype was picked up many times. The chain links TRBV11-2 to TRBJ2-3; TRBD2 agrees at 7 bases. The junction had 6 bases not matched to a gene; V was cut back by 1 base and J by 2 bases. The CDR3 loop spans 16 amino acids. The germline CDR1 and CDR2 sequences are SGHAT and FQNNGV. Written as DNA, the CDR3 is TGTGCCAGCAGCTTAGTTGGGCTAGCGGACACAGATACGCAGTATTTT. Amino acid sequence: CASSLVGLADTDTQYF.

This clonotype was recorded at least ten times. At one of its ends the junction is not consistent with the germline gene, which may arise from a read error. V is TRBV29-1 and J is TRBJ2-5; no definite D call. This CDR3 spans 13 amino acids. In germline, CDR1 is SQVTM, CDR2 ANQGSEA. As DNA, the CDR3 is TGCAGCGTTGGGGCAGGCTACCAGGAGACCCAGTACTTC. It translates to CSVGAGYQETQYF.

This clonotype was recorded at least ten times. The chain couples TRBV7-2 to TRBJ2-5; 7 nucleotides match TRBD2. CDR3 size: 11 residues. The junction had 4 bases not matched to a gene; V was cut back by 3 bases and J by 12 bases. The germline V gene has CDR1 SGHTA and CDR2 FQGNSA. In DNA, the CDR3 is TGTGCCAGCAGCTTTGGGGGGGAAAAGTACTTC. Translation gives CASSFGGEKYF.

This clonotype has at least ten counts. This chain connects TRBV6-1 to TRBJ2-7, with 8 nucleotides matching TRBD1. The germline gives CDR1 MNHNS, CDR2 SASEGT. Germline trimming cut 3 bases from V and 2 bases from J; bases unmatched to any gene: 6. The CDR3 length is 15 residues. The CDR3 loop is CASSDNRDRTYEQYF. The CDR3 region has the DNA TGTGCCAGCAGTGACAACCGGGACAGGACCTACGAGCAGTACTTC.

This clonotype was picked up many times. This chain links TRBV9 with TRBJ2-1, with 7 bases that match TRBD1. V was clipped by 4 bases and J by 5 bases; unmatched bases: 9. The germline gives CDR1 SGDLS, CDR2 YYNGEE. This CDR3 is built from 15 residues. The CDR3 nucleotides are TGTGCCAGCAGCCCCCCTTCGACAGGGCACAATGAGCAGTTCTTC. Protein product: CASSPPSTGHNEQFF.

This clonotype was counted between two and nine times. The genes are TRBV28 and TRBJ1-1; D is possibly TRBD1 (6 bases). CDR1 is MDHEN, CDR2 SYDVKM, per germline. This CDR3 has 15 amino acids. V was cut by 6 bases and J by 0 bases, with 14 bases left in between. The CDR3 spells CASSPRGALNTEAFF. CDR3 in DNA: TGTGCCAGCAGCCCTAGGGGGGCCTTGAACACTGAAGCTTTCTTT.

This clonotype was detected many times. V usage is TRBV5-1 and J usage is TRBJ2-1; 13 nucleotides agree with TRBD2. This CDR3 is built from 18 residues. Per the germline V gene, CDR1 is SGHRS and CDR2 is YFSETQ. Trimming cost V 4 bases and J 7 bases; bases outside gene matches: 14. The CDR3 protein is CASSIGTSGRVVLNEQFF. CDR3 in DNA: TGCGCCAGCAGCATAGGAACTAGCGGGAGGGTGGTCTTGAATGAGCAGTTCTTC.

The table lists this clonotype with a count of one. The chain is built from TRBV27 and TRBJ2-5, with 11 nucleotides matching TRBD2. Losses at the gene ends were 7 bases for V and 1 base for J; bases not matched to a gene: 8. The CDR3 totals 16 residues. The V gene's germline CDR1 is MNHEY and CDR2 SMNVEV (reference sequence). The CDR3 sequence: CASTPGLAGGQETQYF. The DNA for the CDR3 is TGTGCCAGCACCCCCGGGCTAGCGGGAGGCCAAGAGACCCAGTACTTC.

This clonotype was detected many times. J is TRBJ2-7 and V is TRBV28; 13 bases align to TRBD2. V dropped 4 bases and J dropped 5; count of bases not matched to a gene: 5. Germline loops: CDR1 MDHEN, CDR2 SYDVKM. The CDR3 runs to 15 residues. CDR3 nucleotides: TGTGCCAGCAGTTCGGGACTAGCGGGAAGGAACGAGCAGTACTTC. Residues: CASSSGLAGRNEQYF.